This passage covers 2 T cell receptor beta chains from one sample sequenced in a study of CD4 T cells in relation to SARS-CoV-2 and coronaviruses (TCRdb year 2021). Their target antigens are unknown. The library came from the immunoSEQ multiplex PCR assay. This is the immuneACCESS table as TCRdb keeps it, with only in-frame sequences that have V and J called. A part of the clones is gone; compared with another copy, unresolved V genes explain less than half, and the rest is unexplained. The sample data list 20,000 to 25,000 clones, and less than 75% of these were observed just once. The ten top clones hold around 20% of the sample. CD4+ T cells from unexposed donors were collected before the COVID-19 pandemic (2011-2018). Following 10 days of culture, the EasySep CD4+ T cell isolation kit was used to isolate CD4+ T cells. The sequenced sample consisted of CD4+ T cells from PBMCs, cultured in vitro. The origin of the receptors is a human donor in good health.

The chain employs TRBV19 and TRBJ2-5; tentative D call: TRBD2 (5 bases). V was cut by 4 bases and J by 3 bases, with 15 bases left in between. Germline V gene lookup returns CDR1 LNHDA and CDR2 SQIVND (reference sequence). The CDR3 runs to 15 residues. CDR3 in DNA: TGTGCCAGTAGTAAAGGCGGGTTATTTGAAGAGACCCAGTACTTC. It encodes CASSKGGLFEETQYF.

The V call is TRBV7-7, the J call TRBJ2-1; 12 bases align to TRBD2. J gave up 10 bases and V 4 bases, and 8 bases lay outside the gene matches. CDR1 and CDR2 from the germline V gene are SSHAT and FNYEAQ (reference sequence). CDR3 length equals 15 residues. CDR3 in amino acids: CASSSGLAGIGEQFF. CDR3 DNA sequence: TGTGCCAGCAGCTCCGGACTAGCGGGAATCGGGGAGCAGTTCTTC. Full variable domain (rest looked up from reference TRBV7-7 and TRBJ2-1): GAGVSQSPRYKVTKRGQDVTLRCDPISSHATLYWYQQALGQGPEFLTYFNYEAQPDKSGLPSDRFSAERPEGSISTLTIQRTEQRDSAMYRCASSSGLAGIGEQFFGPGTRLTVL.